This T cell receptor beta chain was identified in a study of blood T cell repertoires in COVID-19. Measured with immunoSEQ multiplex PCR; TCRdb has only the in-frame clones, and not every one. The data show around 220,000 clones, with over 75% seen just once and 1.9% held by the top ten. Germline V CDR1 and CDR2: SNHLY, FYNNEI. This CDR3 has 14 residues. The V segment lost 10 bases and the J segment 6 bases; nucleotides outside the gene matches: 10. Sequenced: peripheral blood. J is TRBJ2-7 and V is TRBV2; 12 nucleotides line up with TRBD2. The TCR comes from a man aged 35 to 55 with active or convalescent COVID-19. The CDR3 DNA reads as TGTGCCACCCAACTAGCGGGGGGATATGGCGAGCAGTACTTC. Protein sequence: CATQLAGGYGEQYF.